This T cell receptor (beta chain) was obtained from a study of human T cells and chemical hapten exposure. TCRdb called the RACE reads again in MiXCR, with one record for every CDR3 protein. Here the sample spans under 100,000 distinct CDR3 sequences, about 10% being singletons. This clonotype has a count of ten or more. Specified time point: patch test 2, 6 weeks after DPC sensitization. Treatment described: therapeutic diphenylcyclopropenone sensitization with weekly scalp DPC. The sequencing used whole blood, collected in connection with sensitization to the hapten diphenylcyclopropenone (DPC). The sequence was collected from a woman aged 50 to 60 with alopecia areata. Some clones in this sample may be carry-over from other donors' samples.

CDR3 sequence: CASRFGRAEDTEAFF. In nucleotides, the CDR3 is TGTGCCAGCAGGTTCGGGAGGGCGGAAGACACTGAAGCTTTCTTT. The J gene is TRBJ1-1, the V gene TRBV6-6, with unresolved D. This CDR3 is 15 amino acids long. V shed 6 bases and J shed 3 bases, with 17 bases lying between them. Germline assignment: CDR1 MNHNY and CDR2 SVGAGI (reference sequence).